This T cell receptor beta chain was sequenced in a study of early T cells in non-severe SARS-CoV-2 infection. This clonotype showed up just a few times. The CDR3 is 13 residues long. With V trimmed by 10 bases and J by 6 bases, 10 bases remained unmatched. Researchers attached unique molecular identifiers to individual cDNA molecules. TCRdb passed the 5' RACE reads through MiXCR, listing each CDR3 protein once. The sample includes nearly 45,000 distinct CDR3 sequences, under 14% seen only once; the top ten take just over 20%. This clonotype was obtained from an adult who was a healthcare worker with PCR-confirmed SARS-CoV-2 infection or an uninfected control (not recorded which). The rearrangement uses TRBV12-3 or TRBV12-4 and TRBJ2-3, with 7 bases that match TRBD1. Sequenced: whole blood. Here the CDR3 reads CATDREGSDTQYF. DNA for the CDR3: TGTGCCACCGACAGGGAAGGTTCCGATACGCAGTATTTT.